This T cell receptor beta chain appears in the sequencing data of a study of blood T cell repertoires in COVID-19 (TCRdb year 2020). At the level of the whole study: Samples covering the acute and convalescent phases of COVID-19 were provided by collaborators in the United States, Italy and Spain. Deeply sampled blood TCRbeta repertoires from subjects exposed to, actively infected with, or recovered from COVID-19 were included in the dataset. A de-identified subject ID, COVID-19 status, age in years and sex were almost always included in the sample metadata. The samples were drawn from the first 160 participants of the ongoing ImmuneRACE study and from 1,254 subjects provided by 6 global collaborators. Where available, HLA class I and class II types were obtained from metadata supplied by the sample provider rather than from assay-based typing. The repertoires were released in a freely available public database intended as a resource for research on the immune response to SARS-CoV-2. The prospective study material was composed of cDNA or gDNA derived from T cells, B-cell-depleted T cells, or PBMCs.

Each collaborating institution followed its own protocols to collect whole blood in K2EDTA tubes. For TCRbeta analysis, collaborators shipped samples in one of three forms: frozen whole blood, isolated PBMCs, or DNA extracted from either of those sample types. The CDR3 is made up of 10 amino acids, end residues included. Notes on this clone: Its antigen has not been determined. Here the CDR3 omits its conserved ending phenylalanine or tryptophan, so a read error is the likely source. The DNA is omitted, as the CDR3 cannot be located on it reliably, and the CDR3 follows TCRdb's listing.

Broad study findings and their caveats: The quantity of clinical and demographic metadata differed by source and by participant and was supplied without curation.

TCRbeta CDR3 regions were amplified from genomic DNA using the immunoSEQ Assay, a bias-controlled multiplex PCR. Per the authors' processing: Within the assay, amplification of reference gene primers was used to estimate how many nucleated cells each sample contained. To quantify the absolute abundance of each unique TCRbeta CDR3 rearrangement, sequence reads were collapsed and filtered. For each sample, productive Simpson clonality was calculated by taking the square root of Simpson's diversity index across productive rearrangements. TCRdb holds this immuneACCESS table with in-frame rearrangements only. Some clones are missing; in checked studies, unresolved V genes explain under half, and the rest has no known cause. D and trimming were read from the DNA, whereas the V and J calls and clone size are those reported in that table. The sample records tens of thousands of clones, 87% of which are singletons. The top ten constitute about 1.2% of the sample.

The receptor was derived from a human donor in a cohort sampled during active COVID-19. The chain couples TRBV6-7 to TRBJ1-6. Being an ORF, TRBV6-7 has a function that is uncertain. The material sequenced was peripheral blood. The CDR3 is CASSPGEGRH.